Listed below are T cell receptor beta chains from one sample, sequenced in a study of post-analysis software for immune sequencing data. A single record per CDR3 protein comes from TCRdb applying MiXCR to the PCR reads. This table has roughly 800,000 distinct CDR3 sequences, about 27% appearing once. Sequenced input: blood. The receptors were sampled from a girl between 5 and 17 years old with multiple sclerosis. Each CDR3 is given with its conserved first and last residue. The D gene is left open where the match is weak. Clone size is stated in some rows and not others, as once, few, many or a class when expanded.

>.|.|TRBV5-1|TRBJ2-2
CASIYVGGGTGELFF
TGCGCCAGCATTTACGTAGGTGGCGGCACCGGGGAGCTGTTTTTT
>TRBD1|.|TRBV20-1|TRBJ2-7
CSTTPGQGPLEQYF
TGCAGTACTACACCGGGACAGGGGCCCCTCGAGCAGTACTTC
>TRBD2|few|TRBV7-7|TRBJ2-3
CASSLAGGGLDTQYF
TGTGCTAGCAGCTTGGCTGGCGGGGGGTTAGATACGCAGTATTTT
>.|many|TRBV28|TRBJ2-3
CASSLPGLGLDTQYF
TGTGCCAGCAGTTTGCCCGGACTGGGTTTAGATACGCAGTATTTT
>.|many|TRBV5-6|TRBJ1-2
CASSPALTDGYTF
TGTGCCAGCAGCCCGGCCCTGACGGATGGCTACACCTTC
>TRBD1|.|TRBV6-5|TRBJ2-5
CASSYSMKATGPRETQYF
TGTGCCAGCAGTTACTCGATGAAAGCGACAGGGCCTAGGGAGACCCAGTACTTC
>TRBD2|few|TRBV7-2|TRBJ2-1
CASSLVAGTGNEQFF
TGTGCCAGCAGCTTAGTAGCGGGAACTGGCAATGAGCAGTTCTTC
>.|.|TRBV6-6|TRBJ2-3
CASSYEGGKADTQYF
TGTGCCAGCAGTTACGAAGGTGGGAAGGCAGATACGCAGTATTTT
>.|few|TRBV10-3|TRBJ1-6
CAIREKSSSYNSPLHF
TGTGCCATCAGAGAGAAAAGCAGCTCCTATAATTCACCCCTCCACTTT
>.|few|TRBV20-1|TRBJ1-5
CSARNSGRNQPQHF
TGCAGTGCTAGGAATTCTGGCCGCAATCAGCCCCAGCATTTT